This T cell receptor (beta chain) is drawn from a study of early T cells in non-severe SARS-CoV-2 infection. Across the whole study: Bulk RNA from unsorted whole blood was sequenced; chains were unpaired.

This clonotype occurred a few times. Its specificity is not known. TCRdb processed the 5' RACE reads anew with MiXCR; each CDR3 protein has one entry. The table includes tens of thousands of distinct CDR3 sequences, 13% detected once. Study observations and caveats: VDJdb matching, biased toward anti-spike CD8 responses, missed private and CD4 specificities.

The V end was cut by 2 bases, the J end by 0 bases, with 12 bases between. The germline V gene encodes CDR1 LGHNA and CDR2 YNFKEQ. This CDR3 has 16 amino acids. The receptor was isolated from an adult who was a healthcare worker with PCR-confirmed SARS-CoV-2 infection or an uninfected control (not recorded which). This chain links TRBV4-2 with TRBJ2-3; no clear D gene. The sequencing input was whole blood. The CDR3 loop is CASSQQWTGSTDTQYF. CDR3 DNA sequence: TGTGCCAGCAGCCAACAATGGACGGGTAGCACAGATACGCAGTATTTT.